This T cell receptor beta chain was sequenced in a study of blood T cell repertoires in COVID-19. Clones were sequenced by immunoSEQ multiplex PCR, and TCRdb holds only the in-frame ones, with some missing. The table records 290,000 or so clones, 80% to 95% of them present only once. Germline V gene data show CDR1 as LGHNA and CDR2 as YSLEER. J was trimmed by 3 bases and V by 0 bases; bases with no gene match: 6. This CDR3 comprises 18 residues. The receptor was derived from a woman younger than 45 who had recovered from COVID-19. Sequencing was performed on PBMCs or T cells enriched from blood (not recorded which). V usage is TRBV4-3 and J usage is TRBJ2-3; 13 bases are a match to TRBD2. In DNA, the CDR3 is TGCGCCAGCAGCCAAGATCTAGGGACTAGCGGGACTACAGATACGCAGTATTTT. This gives the protein CASSQDLGTSGTTDTQYF.